This TCR beta chain was identified in a study of blood T cell repertoires in COVID-19. Per the original methods: Reference gene primer amplification gave estimated nucleated cell counts. Some clones are missing from TCRdb's copy, which holds only in-frame ones; the method was immunoSEQ multiplex PCR. V and J calls and clone size are those listed in that table; D and trimming were worked out from the DNA. This table holds a few hundred thousand clones, 86% found once. Germline-derived CDR1 and CDR2 are SQVTM and ANQGSEA. The CDR3 is made up of 14 amino acids. V was trimmed by 6 bases and J by 3 bases, leaving 18 bases between them.

The specimen was peripheral blood. The chain uses TRBV29-1 and TRBJ2-7; maybe TRBD1 (6 bases). The sequence was collected from a woman between 45 and 65 years old with acute or convalescent COVID-19. This chain's CDR3 is CSVVVRGGVYEQYF. The CDR3, as DNA: TGCAGCGTGGTCGTTAGAGGGGGAGTCTACGAGCAGTACTTC.